The 32 T cell receptor beta chains given below trace back to one sample, sequenced in a study of blood T cell repertoires in COVID-19. Using immunoSEQ multiplex PCR, the repertoire was profiled, and TCRdb retains in-frame clones only, with some absent. There are 200,000 to 250,000 clones in the sample; 86% occur only once, and about 4.1% lies in the top ten. Sample: PBMCs or T cells enriched from blood (not recorded which). All receptors come from a middle-aged woman with acute COVID-19.

The chain links TRBV25-1 to TRBJ1-6; D not certain. Germline CDR1 reads MGHDK; CDR2 reads SYGVNS. Trimming removed 2 bases from V and 9 bases from J, with 14 bases in between. This CDR3 has 15 amino acids. The CDR3 here is CASSEEKGDSSPLHF. The CDR3 bases are TGTGCCAGCAGTGAAGAAAAGGGAGATAGTTCACCCCTCCACTTT.

V gene TRBV29-1 combines with J gene TRBJ2-2; tentative D call: TRBD1 (5 bases). The CDR3 spans 14 residues. V was clipped by 6 bases and J by 4 bases, with 15 bases between them. Per the germline V gene, CDR1 is SQVTM and CDR2 is ANQGSEA. CDR3 sequence reads: CSVLGQTLTGELFF. The CDR3 DNA reads as TGCAGCGTCTTGGGGCAGACACTCACCGGGGAGCTGTTTTTT.

The chain uses TRBV18 and TRBJ1-3; no reliable D call. The CDR3 runs to 15 residues. The V gene's germline CDR1 is KGHSH and CDR2 LQKENI. V gave up 5 bases and J gave up 0 bases, with 11 bases separating them. CDR3 amino acids: CASSSPGGSGNTIYF. The CDR3 DNA reads TGTGCCAGCTCATCCCCCGGCGGCTCTGGAAACACCATATATTTT.

This clone occurred a few times. The rearrangement links TRBV29-1 to TRBJ2-3, with 7 bases aligning to TRBD1. The CDR3 length is 13 residues. J gave up 4 bases and V 7 bases, and 8 bases lay outside the gene matches. Germline V CDR1 and CDR2: SQVTM, ANQGSEA. Here the CDR3 reads CSAQRGRADTQYF. CDR3 DNA: TGCAGCGCCCAGAGGGGGCGCGCAGATACGCAGTATTTT.

The rearrangement uses TRBV6-1 and TRBJ2-2, with 7 bases fitting TRBD2. CDR1 and CDR2 (germline): MNHNS, SASEGT. The V and J ends lost 2 bases and 6 bases, in that order; junction bases with no gene match: 6. The CDR3 is made up of 15 amino acids. The CDR3 DNA reads as TGTGCCAGCAGTGAAATGGGGGGGGTGCCCGGGGAGCTGTTTTTT. Amino acid sequence: CASSEMGGVPGELFF.

The V and J genes are TRBV11-3 and TRBJ2-7; 7 bases match TRBD1. This CDR3 is built from 14 residues. Germline trimming cut 1 base from V and 1 base from J; bases unmatched to any gene: 1. CDR1 is SGHNT, CDR2 YENEEA, per germline. The CDR3 loop is CASSLGDRSYEQYF. CDR3 sequence (DNA): TGTGCCAGCAGCTTAGGGGACAGATCCTACGAGCAGTACTTC.

The rearrangement uses TRBV5-1 and TRBJ1-1, with a tentative D call TRBD1 (5 bases). Germline CDR1 is SGHRS and CDR2 is YFSETQ. V lost 0 bases, J lost 1 base, and 7 bases lay in between. CDR3 size: 14 residues. CDR3 sequence reads: CASSLGTGNTEAFF. The CDR3 DNA reads TGCGCCAGCAGCTTGGGAACAGGGAACACTGAAGCTTTCTTT. The complete variable domain, with remaining parts taken from reference TRBV5-1 and TRBJ1-1, reads KAGVTQTPRYLIKTRGQQVTLSCSPISGHRSVSWYQQTPGQGLQFLFEYFSETQRNKGNFPGRFSGRQFSNSRSEMNVSTLELGDSALYLCASSLGTGNTEAFFGQGTRLTVV.

This clone was observed many times. This chain joins TRBV18 and TRBJ2-2, with TRBD1 as a possible D gene (5 bases). The CDR3 length is 14 residues. V was cut by 3 bases and J by 3 bases, with 8 bases left in between. Germline lookup yields CDR1 KGHSH and CDR2 LQKENI. The CDR3 here is CASSPAGYTGELFF. CDR3 nucleotides: TGTGCCAGCTCACCTGCAGGGTACACCGGGGAGCTGTTTTTT.

The chain recombines TRBV27 with TRBJ1-5, with 8 positions matching TRBD1. CDR3 size: 16 residues. Germline trimming cut 5 bases from V and 1 base from J; bases unmatched to any gene: 7. The germline gives CDR1 MNHEY, CDR2 SMNVEV (reference sequence). Here the CDR3 reads CASSPWTGLSNQPQHF. The CDR3 DNA sequence: TGTGCCAGCAGTCCTTGGACAGGGCTGAGCAATCAGCCCCAGCATTTT.

The genes are TRBV11-3 and TRBJ1-1; 8 bases line up with TRBD1. The CDR3 runs 15 residues. Germline loops: CDR1 SGHNT, CDR2 YENEEA. Trimming removed 5 bases from V and 4 bases from J; junction bases left unmatched: 9. DNA of the CDR3: TGTGCCAGCAGCCCAGGGGGCAGGAGTTCCACTGAAGCTTTCTTT. Amino acid sequence: CASSPGGRSSTEAFF.

This chain joins TRBV28 and TRBJ2-2; weak D call: TRBD1 (5 bases). The V and J ends lost 2 bases and 7 bases respectively, with 14 bases between them. Germline values: CDR1 MDHEN, CDR2 SYDVKM. The CDR3 is 15 residues long. CDR3 protein: CASSLHQGVGGELFF. CDR3 nucleotide sequence: TGTGCCAGCAGTTTACACCAAGGGGTAGGCGGGGAGCTGTTTTTT.

J is TRBJ1-1 and V is TRBV9; maybe TRBD1 (6 bases). Germline V gene lookup returns CDR1 SGDLS and CDR2 YYNGEE. The CDR3 covers 15 residues. V gave up 4 bases and J gave up 4 bases, with 17 bases separating them. The CDR3 nucleotides read TGTGCCAGCAGCCGAGAACAGGGCGGGTTCACTGAAGCTTTCTTT. Protein: CASSREQGGFTEAFF.

The rearrangement links TRBV9 to TRBJ1-1; no reliable D call. Germline V CDR1 and CDR2: SGDLS, YYNGEE. The ends were cut back, 4 bases at V and 4 bases at J, with 11 bases in the middle. There are 13 residues in the CDR3. The CDR3 nucleotides are TGTGCCAGCAGCCGGGAACCCCCCACTGAAGCTTTCTTT. As protein: CASSREPPTEAFF.

The CDR3 sequence is CAWSGMNTEAFF. The CDR3 DNA reads as TGTGCCTGGAGTGGTATGAACACTGAAGCTTTCTTT. The gene calls are TRBV30 and TRBJ1-1; D is uncertain. The CDR3 contains 12 residues. From germline, CDR1 is GTSNPN and CDR2 SVGIG (reference sequence). Trimming shortened V by 1 base and J by 0 bases, and 3 bases separated the two germline ends.

The CDR3 DNA reads TGTGCCAGCAGCCCGAACCTACTCCTCGGCGAGCAGTACTTC. Translation gives CASSPNLLLGEQYF. The J gene is TRBJ2-7, the V gene TRBV28, with D hard to call. The length of the CDR3 is 14 residues. Germline CDR1 is MDHEN and CDR2 is SYDVKM. Trimming took 6 bases from V and 6 from J, leaving 18 bases between them.

This sequence joins TRBV18 and TRBJ2-5; 10 bases match TRBD2. This CDR3 spans 18 amino acids. Germline V CDR1 and CDR2: KGHSH, LQKENI. The trim removed 4 bases at V and 5 bases at J, leaving 16 bases unmatched. The CDR3 DNA reads TGTGCCAGCTCACTTAACCCCCTAGCGGGAGCATCCCGGGAGACCCAGTACTTC. This sequence encodes CASSLNPLAGASRETQYF. Complete variable domain (other parts from reference TRBV18 and TRBJ2-5): NAGVMQNPRHLVRRRGQEARLRCSPMKGHSHVYWYRQLPEEGLKFMVYLQKENIIDESGMPKERFSAEFPKEGPSILRIQQVVRGDSAAYFCASSLNPLAGASRETQYFGPGTRLLVL.

The rearrangement joins TRBV7-2 to TRBJ2-7; D ambiguous. Germline lookup yields CDR1 SGHTA and CDR2 FQGNSA. The CDR3 consists of 13 residues. V lost 5 bases, J lost 3 bases, and 11 bases lay in between. As DNA, the CDR3 is TGTGCCAGCAGCACTGAGATCCGCTACGAGCAGTACTTC. Its translation: CASSTEIRYEQYF. Full variable domain (remainder filled in from reference TRBV7-2 and TRBJ2-7): GAGVSQSPSNKVTEKGKDVELRCDPISGHTALYWYRQSLGQGLEFLIYFQGNSAPDKSGLPSDRFSAERTGGSVSTLTIQRTQQEDSAVYLCASSTEIRYEQYFGPGTRLTVT.

The J gene is TRBJ2-2, the V gene TRBV10-3; tentative D call: TRBD1 (6 bases). The V and J ends lost 10 bases and 6 bases respectively, with 15 bases between them. Germline V CDR1 and CDR2: ENHRY, SYGVKD. This CDR3 contains 13 residues. CDR3 coding DNA: TGTGCCACCGGGACACTTAGCGCCGGGGAGCTGTTTTTT. Protein sequence: CATGTLSAGELFF.

This sequence joins TRBV7-2 and TRBJ1-5; possible D gene TRBD1, 6 bases. The CDR3 spans 15 residues. Trimming cost V 1 base and J 3 bases, with 10 bases left between them. The germline gives CDR1 SGHTA, CDR2 FQGNSA. This chain's CDR3 is CASSLDGTTNQPQHF. As DNA, the CDR3 is TGTGCCAGCAGCTTAGATGGGACAACCAATCAGCCCCAGCATTTT.

This clone occurred a few times. The rearrangement uses TRBV12-3 or TRBV12-4 and TRBJ1-5; a weak D match, TRBD1 (6 bases). With 6 bases removed from V and 3 bases from J, the gap between germline ends came to 9 bases. This CDR3 has 13 residues. CDR3 DNA sequence: TGTGCCAGCAGACGGACAGACAATCAGCCCCAGCATTTT. This sequence encodes CASRRTDNQPQHF.

The J gene is TRBJ2-1, the V gene TRBV4-2, with D possibly TRBD2 on 6 matching bases. Trimming stripped 0 bases from V and 2 bases from J, with 11 bases between. The CDR3 spans 16 residues. CDR1 LGHNA and CDR2 YNFKEQ come from the germline V gene. As DNA, the CDR3 is TGTGCCAGCAGCCAAGATCAGGGCGGGACCTACAATGAGCAGTTCTTC. Residues: CASSQDQGGTYNEQFF.

The CDR3 here is CASSFVTGLSNQPQHF. In nucleotides, the CDR3 is TGTGCCAGCAGCTTTGTGACAGGGCTTAGCAATCAGCCCCAGCATTTT. This chain links TRBV7-8 with TRBJ1-5, with 7 positions matching TRBD1. Germline CDR1 is SGHVS and CDR2 is FQNEAQ. Trimming took 3 bases from V and 0 from J; bases not matched to a gene: 5. The CDR3 covers 16 residues.

V and J are TRBV3-1 (or the pseudogene TRBV3-2) and TRBJ1-1, with D unclear. The ends were cut back, 0 bases at V and 4 bases at J, with 18 bases in the middle. Germline V gene data show CDR1 as LGHDT and CDR2 as YNNKEL (reference sequence). This CDR3 is built from 17 residues. Here the CDR3 DNA reads TGTGCCAGCAGCCAAGATTTGAACCGCCCGAGGCCCACTGAAGCTTTCTTT. It yields the protein CASSQDLNRPRPTEAFF.

This chain joins TRBV4-3 and TRBJ2-7; 9 bases agree with TRBD1. Germline V CDR1 and CDR2: LGHNA, YSLEER. This CDR3 has 12 amino acids. V was clipped by 5 bases and J by 7 bases; unmatched bases: 3. The CDR3 here is CASSYGTGEQYF. CDR3 nucleotides: TGCGCCAGCAGCTACGGGACAGGGGAGCAGTACTTC.

The chain links TRBV12-3 or TRBV12-4 to TRBJ2-7; 7 nucleotides line up with TRBD1. The CDR3 contains 12 residues. V lost 4 bases, J lost 6 bases, and 3 bases stayed unmatched. The CDR3 DNA sequence: TGTGCCAGCAGTTCGACAGGGCGCGAGCAGTACTTC. Translation: CASSSTGREQYF.

The chain links TRBV18 to TRBJ2-3; tentative D call: TRBD1 (5 bases). V was clipped by 3 bases and J by 3 bases, with 13 bases between them. CDR1 and CDR2 from the germline V gene are KGHSH and LQKENI. The CDR3 sequence is 15 residues long. CDR3 residues: CASSPREMRTDTQYF. In DNA form, the CDR3 reads TGTGCCAGCTCACCCAGGGAAATGAGGACAGATACGCAGTATTTT.

The chain is built from TRBV27 and TRBJ2-7, with TRBD1 as a possible D gene (7 bases). CDR1 MNHEY and CDR2 SMNVEV come from the germline V gene (reference sequence). The CDR3 is made up of 13 amino acids. Trimming removed 5 bases at V and 4 bases at J, with 12 bases between. DNA of the CDR3: TGTGCCAGCAGTGGACAGGCGGGGTACGAGCAGTACTTC. Translated: CASSGQAGYEQYF.

This sequence joins TRBV6-2 or TRBV6-3 and TRBJ1-1, with D unclear. This CDR3 spans 15 amino acids. Germline assignment: CDR1 MNHEY and CDR2 SVGEGT. The V end lost 0 bases, the J end lost 6 bases, and 14 bases lay between the germline ends. Here the CDR3 reads CASSYSRGKRAEAFF. The CDR3 DNA reads TGTGCCAGCAGTTACTCTCGGGGAAAGCGGGCTGAAGCTTTCTTT.

The CDR3 region has the DNA TGTGCCAGCAGTCCTTGGACAGGGGGCACGTATGAGCAGTACTTC. It translates to CASSPWTGGTYEQYF. J is TRBJ2-7 and V is TRBV27, with 11 bases fitting TRBD1. The CDR3 is made up of 15 amino acids. Trimming took 5 bases from V and 7 from J; bases not matched to a gene: 10. Germline V lookup: CDR1 MNHEY, CDR2 SMNVEV (reference sequence).

This chain joins TRBV29-1 and TRBJ1-2, with 7 bases lining up with TRBD1. V lost 0 bases to trimming and J lost 4 bases; unmatched junction nucleotides: 8. This CDR3 is built from 15 residues. Per the germline V gene, CDR1 is SQVTM and CDR2 is ANQGSEA. CDR3 region: CSVEDRRGRAYGYTF. CDR3 bases: TGCAGCGTTGAAGATAGGAGGGGGCGCGCCTATGGCTACACCTTC.

The rearrangement joins TRBV19 to TRBJ2-1; D gene unclear. Per the germline V gene, CDR1 is LNHDA and CDR2 is SQIVND (reference sequence). The V and J ends lost 6 bases and 1 base respectively, with 10 bases between them. CDR3 length: 14 residues. The CDR3 reads CASSPTASYNEQFF. The CDR3, as DNA: TGTGCCAGTAGCCCGACTGCATCCTACAATGAGCAGTTCTTC.

The rearrangement links TRBV10-3 to TRBJ2-3; 8 bases align to TRBD2. Trimming at V came to 2 bases and at J to 5 bases, leaving 9 bases not matched to a gene. This CDR3 contains 16 residues. Germline CDR1 and CDR2: ENHRY and SYGVKD. CDR3 DNA sequence: TGTGCCATCAGTGAGCGAGCGGGAGTCCTCCGAGATACGCAGTATTTT. As protein: CAISERAGVLRDTQYF.